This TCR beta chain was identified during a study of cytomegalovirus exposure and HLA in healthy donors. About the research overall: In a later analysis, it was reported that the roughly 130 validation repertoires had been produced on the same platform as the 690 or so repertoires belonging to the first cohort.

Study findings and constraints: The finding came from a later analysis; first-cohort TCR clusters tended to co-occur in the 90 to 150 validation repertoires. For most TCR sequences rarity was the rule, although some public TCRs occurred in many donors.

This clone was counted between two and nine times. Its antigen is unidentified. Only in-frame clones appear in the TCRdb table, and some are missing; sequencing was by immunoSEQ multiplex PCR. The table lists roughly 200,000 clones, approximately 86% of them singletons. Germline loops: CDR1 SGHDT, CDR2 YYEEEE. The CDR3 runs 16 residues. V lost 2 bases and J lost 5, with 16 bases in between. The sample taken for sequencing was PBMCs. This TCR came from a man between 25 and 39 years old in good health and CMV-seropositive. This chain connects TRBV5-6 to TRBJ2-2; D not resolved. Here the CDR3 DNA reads TGTGCCAGCAGCTTCAAACCCATGGTGGATACCGGGGAGCTGTTTTTT. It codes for CASSFKPMVDTGELFF.